One T cell receptor beta chain is described in this entry. Its specificity is not known. The data belong to a study of cytomegalovirus exposure and HLA in healthy donors. This CDR3 is 15 amino acids long. The J segment lost 4 bases and the V segment lost 5 bases, leaving 7 bases of the junction unmatched. The germline gives CDR1 MDHEN, CDR2 SYDVKM. The PCR employed 60 Vbeta primers together with 13 Jbeta primers. Only in-frame clones appear in the TCRdb table, and some are missing; sequencing was by immunoSEQ multiplex PCR. Found here are tens of thousands of clones, approximately 80% of them singletons; the top ten hold approximately 4%. Study-level points and caveats: Later analysis showed most CMV-associated TCR beta chains appearing HLA-restricted. Within an earlier analysis, most TCR beta V segments proved productive either about 90% or about 30% of the time. In a later analysis, donors in an Asian-associated ancestry cluster reportedly had fewer N-insertions in productive TCRs than the cohort mean.

Sample: PBMCs. This TCR came from a young woman in good health and CMV-seronegative. This chain connects TRBV28 to TRBJ1-1; 10 bases agree with TRBD1. CDR3 bases: TGTGCCAGCAGTAACGACAGGGGGCTCGTCACTGAAGCTTTCTTT. The encoded protein is CASSNDRGLVTEAFF.